A single sample gave rise to the 24 T cell receptor beta chains below, sequenced in a study of a mutant IDH1 vaccine in newly diagnosed glioma. As to time point: baseline, week 1 (first vaccination visit). Treatment here: pre-vaccination baseline after standard-of-care therapy. Using immunoSEQ multiplex PCR, the repertoire was profiled, and TCRdb retains in-frame clones only, with some absent. The data show about 68,000 clones, around 79% seen once. The specimen comprised PBMCs, sampled from a glioma patient treated with radiotherapy, temozolomide or both. Every receptor here comes from a man over 45 with glioma.

The J gene is TRBJ1-4, the V gene TRBV18; D is unresolved. Trimming cost V 5 bases and J 8 bases, with 9 bases left between them. Germline values: CDR1 KGHSH, CDR2 LQKENI. CDR3 length equals 12 residues. CDR3 protein: CASSAEAEKLFF. In DNA form, the CDR3 reads TGTGCCAGCTCAGCAGAGGCGGAAAAACTGTTTTTT.

The chain combines TRBV5-5 with TRBJ2-3; tentatively, D is TRBD1 (6 bases). V lost 4 bases and J lost 1, with 10 bases in between. Germline CDR1 reads SGHKS; CDR2 reads YYEKEE (reference sequence). The CDR3 has 14 amino acids. Here the CDR3 reads CASSLPGGTDTQYF. CDR3 DNA sequence: TGTGCCAGCAGCCTCCCAGGGGGCACAGATACGCAGTATTTT.

The chain joins TRBV5-4 to TRBJ2-1; possible D gene TRBD1, 6 bases. Per germline, CDR1 SGHNT and CDR2 YYREEE (reference sequence). With 2 bases removed from V and 1 base from J, the gap between germline ends came to 10 bases. The CDR3 extends over 15 amino acids. The CDR3 sequence: CASSLYRVSYNEQFF. CDR3 bases: TGTGCCAGCAGCTTATACAGGGTTTCCTACAATGAGCAGTTCTTC.

The chain has TRBV30 and TRBJ2-1; D is unclear. Trimming took 3 bases from V and 0 from J, leaving 9 bases between them. CDR3 length equals 14 residues. The germline gives CDR1 GTSNPN, CDR2 SVGIG (reference sequence). The CDR3 here is CAWRAESSYNEQFF. The CDR3 DNA sequence: TGTGCCTGGAGGGCGGAGAGCTCCTACAATGAGCAGTTCTTC.

This chain connects TRBV29-1 to TRBJ2-7, with no clear D. V lost 7 bases and J 0 bases, leaving 10 bases between the germline ends. Germline CDR1 reads SQVTM; CDR2 reads ANQGSEA. This CDR3 is 12 amino acids long. CDR3 region: CSGLFSSYEQYF. In DNA form, the CDR3 reads TGCAGCGGCCTTTTTAGCTCCTACGAGCAGTACTTC.

This clone has just a few counts. This chain connects TRBV4-2 to TRBJ2-5; maybe TRBD2 (6 bases). Germline V lookup: CDR1 LGHNA, CDR2 YNFKEQ. V was shortened by 3 bases and J by 6 bases, with 14 bases between the two germline ends. This CDR3 has 14 amino acids. CDR3 sequence reads: CASSHNGGVKTQYF. The CDR3 region has the DNA TGTGCCAGCAGCCACAATGGCGGGGTGAAGACCCAGTACTTC.

The chain employs TRBV14 and TRBJ1-3, with D perhaps matching TRBD1 (6 bases). This CDR3 region has 17 residues. V lost 4 bases to trimming and J lost 4 bases, with 20 bases between them. CDR1 SGHDN and CDR2 FVKESK come from the germline V gene. CDR3 loop: CASSPLGGGAGGNTIYF. CDR3 nucleotide sequence: TGTGCCAGCAGCCCCCTAGGGGGGGGCGCGGGAGGAAACACCATATATTTT.

V usage is TRBV19 and J usage is TRBJ2-1, with TRBD2 matching over 15 bases. The germline CDR1 and CDR2 sequences are LNHDA and SQIVND (reference sequence). This CDR3 has 15 residues. Losses at the gene ends were 5 bases for V and 10 bases for J; bases not matched to a gene: 6. CDR3 bases: TGTGCCAGTAGTCGGACTAGCGGGGGGGCCAGGGAGCAGTTCTTC. Amino acids: CASSRTSGGAREQFF.

The rearrangement links TRBV30 to TRBJ2-3, with D perhaps matching TRBD2 (6 bases). The CDR3 sequence is 15 residues long. Looked up from germline, CDR1 is GTSNPN and CDR2 is SVGIG (reference sequence). V was trimmed by 3 bases and J by 1 base, leaving 14 bases between them. This chain's CDR3 is CAWSGGGWGTDTQYF. The CDR3 DNA is TGTGCCTGGAGCGGAGGAGGGTGGGGCACAGATACGCAGTATTTT.

In this sample, this clone turned up a few times. The chain carries TRBV28 and TRBJ1-5; a possible D gene is TRBD1 (5 bases). This CDR3 is built from 13 residues. V gave up 5 bases and J gave up 4 bases, with 9 bases separating them. Germline V CDR1 and CDR2: MDHEN, SYDVKM. CDR3 DNA sequence: TGTGCCAGCAGTCTGTGGGGGAATCAGCCCCAGCATTTT. Translation gives CASSLWGNQPQHF.

V is TRBV20-1 and J is TRBJ1-5, with 7 bases aligning to TRBD1. The CDR3 is made up of 10 amino acids. Germline loops: CDR1 DFQATT, CDR2 SNEGSKA (reference sequence). J gave up 11 bases and V 6 bases, and 4 bases lay outside the gene matches. CDR3 nucleotides: TGCAGTGCCAGGGGGACGGCCCAGCATTTT. Translating it yields CSARGTAQHF.

The chain is built from TRBV13 and TRBJ2-1; D unresolved. The CDR3 totals 12 residues. Germline V CDR1 and CDR2: PRHDT, FYEKMQ (reference sequence). The germline V and J ends were trimmed by 5 bases and 6 bases, with 8 bases remaining between them. CDR3 in DNA: TGTGCCAGCAGCCTAAGGGCCAATGAGCAGTTCTTC. Translated: CASSLRANEQFF.

This clone was counted between two and nine times. The chain employs TRBV7-9 and TRBJ1-1; weak D call: TRBD1 (6 bases). Trimming shortened V by 5 bases and J by 5 bases, and 18 bases separated the two germline ends. This CDR3 contains 15 residues. Germline V gene data show CDR1 as SEHNR and CDR2 as FQNEAQ (reference sequence). CDR3: CASSPRGGRGTEAFF. The CDR3 bases are TGTGCCAGCAGCCCGAGAGGGGGGCGCGGGACTGAAGCTTTCTTT.

V usage is TRBV2 and J usage is TRBJ1-1; TRBD1 matches 9 bases. This CDR3 has 14 residues. V lost 6 bases, J lost 4 bases, and 6 bases stayed unmatched. The germline V gene has CDR1 SNHLY and CDR2 FYNNEI. CDR3 residues: CASRGTGTGTEAFF. CDR3 nucleotide sequence: TGTGCCAGCAGGGGGACAGGGACGGGCACTGAAGCTTTCTTT.

CDR3 coding DNA: TGTGCCAGCAGCCCCACGGGGGCGGGGGCAATTTTCTATGGCTACACCTTC. It yields the protein CASSPTGAGAIFYGYTF. This chain uses TRBV11-2 with TRBJ1-2; D is perhaps TRBD1 (6 bases). Germline V gives CDR1 SGHAT, CDR2 FQNNGV. The ends were cut back, 5 bases at V and 4 bases at J, with 23 bases in the middle. The CDR3 length is 17 residues.

This chain links TRBV30 with TRBJ2-7; no reliable D call. Germline CDR1 is GTSNPN and CDR2 is SVGIG (reference sequence). The CDR3 extends over 11 amino acids. Trimming shortened V by 0 bases and J by 7 bases, and 7 bases separated the two germline ends. DNA for the CDR3: TGTGCCTGGAGTGTAGTCGGTGAGCAGTACTTC. Amino acid sequence: CAWSVVGEQYF.

The rearrangement links TRBV18 to TRBJ1-1; unclear D gene. CDR1 and CDR2 from the germline V gene are KGHSH and LQKENI. Trimming cost V 6 bases and J 1 base, with 9 bases left between them. The CDR3 is 13 amino acids. The CDR3 DNA follows: TGTGCCAGCTCCCTCGGCCCGAACACTGAAGCTTTCTTT. Encoded protein: CASSLGPNTEAFF.

The chain links TRBV2 to TRBJ1-5, with D unresolved. CDR1 is SNHLY, CDR2 FYNNEI, per germline. The CDR3 has 12 residues. The V and J ends lost 10 bases and 3 bases respectively, with 10 bases between them. For the CDR3, the DNA is TGTGCCACTGGACCGGCCAATCAGCCCCAGCATTTT. This translates into CATGPANQPQHF.

CDR3 in amino acids: CASSLGLGSNYGYTF. The CDR3 DNA reads TGTGCCAGCAGCCTGGGGCTAGGTTCTAACTATGGCTACACCTTC. The chain recombines TRBV7-9 with TRBJ1-2, with D perhaps TRBD1 (5 bases). Germline V gene sequence: CDR1 SEHNR, CDR2 FQNEAQ (reference sequence). V lost 5 bases and J 0 bases, leaving 13 bases between the germline ends. The CDR3 is 15 residues long.

This rearrangement joins TRBV5-5 to TRBJ1-2; weak D call: TRBD1 (6 bases). Trimming took 6 bases from V and 5 from J, leaving 23 bases between them. CDR1 is SGHKS, CDR2 YYEKEE, per germline (reference sequence). The length of the CDR3 is 16 residues. The CDR3 sequence is CASTLGGTRVLYGYTF. The CDR3 DNA reads as TGTGCCAGCACCCTTGGGGGGACAAGGGTCCTTTATGGCTACACCTTC.

The chain carries TRBV4-1 and TRBJ2-6; a weak D match, TRBD1 (6 bases). This CDR3 contains 17 residues. The V gene lost 0 bases and the J gene lost 2 bases, with 11 bases spanning the gap. The germline V gene has CDR1 MGHRA and CDR2 YSYEKL. The CDR3 DNA reads as TGCGCCAGCAGCCAAGATCAGGGGCTAGCTGGGGCCAACGTCCTGACTTTC. It codes for CASSQDQGLAGANVLTF.

The CDR3 DNA reads as TGTGCCGCCTCGGGAGGGGCGAATCAGCCCCAGCATTTT. Encoded protein: CAASGGANQPQHF. The chain recombines TRBV6-5 with TRBJ1-5; perhaps TRBD1 as D (5 bases). V lost 11 bases and J lost 4, with 15 bases in between. Germline V CDR1 and CDR2: MNHEY, SVGAGI. The CDR3 sequence is 13 residues long.

The chain has TRBV6-1 and TRBJ1-1; TRBD1 might be the D (5 bases). Trimming took 7 bases from V and 8 from J, leaving 17 bases between them. Germline V gives CDR1 MNHNS, CDR2 SASEGT. The CDR3 consists of 13 residues. CDR3 region: CASKIRRTPEAFF. CDR3 sequence (DNA): TGTGCCAGCAAAATTAGAAGGACACCCGAAGCTTTCTTT.

The genes are TRBV5-5 and TRBJ1-5, with 7 bases identical to TRBD1. The CDR3 is 17 residues long. Germline lookup yields CDR1 SGHKS and CDR2 YYEKEE (reference sequence). J gave up 2 bases and V 2 bases, and 10 bases lay outside the gene matches. The CDR3 sequence: CASSLARGTVGNQPQHF. In nucleotides, the CDR3 is TGTGCCAGCAGCTTAGCCCGTGGGACAGTGGGCAATCAGCCCCAGCATTTT.